This TCR beta chain was documented in a study of T cells in Graves' hyperthyroidism and ophthalmopathy. This clonotype was seen at least ten times. RNA transcripts gave rise to amplified TCR beta CDR3 regions. The HTBI primer set was used in a first-round RT-PCR of the TCR CDR3. Each CDR3 protein is one row after TCRdb ran MiXCR on the multiplex PCR reads. The table includes about 560,000 distinct CDR3 sequences, less than 20% detected once. J lost 6 bases, V lost 3 bases, and 5 bases had no gene match. Germline CDR1 is ENHRY and CDR2 is SYGVKD. The CDR3 runs 15 residues. The sample taken for sequencing was blood. The V call is TRBV10-3, the J call TRBJ2-1; 10 positions match TRBD2. The source of this sequence is a woman aged 30 to 39 with Graves' hyperthyroidism. CDR3 in DNA: TGTGCCATCAGTGAATCTAGCGGGAGCCCCAATGAGCAGTTCTTC. Translated: CAISESSGSPNEQFF.